The entry below describes one T cell receptor beta chain. Clones were sequenced by immunoSEQ multiplex PCR, and TCRdb holds only the in-frame ones, with some missing. The data contain about 190,000 clones, roughly 80% of them singletons. This sample was taken from a study of blood T cell repertoires in COVID-19. J lost 6 bases, V lost 0 bases, and 6 bases had no gene match. CDR1 is KGHSH and CDR2 is LQKENI in the germline V gene. The CDR3 has 15 residues. The chain links TRBV18 to TRBJ1-2; TRBD1 matches 8 bases. The receptor's source is a human donor in a cohort sampled during active COVID-19. The sample was peripheral blood. The CDR3 nucleotides are TGTGCCAGCTCACCACCCGGGACAGGCAGAAATGGCTACACCTTC. This gives the protein CASSPPGTGRNGYTF.